This TCR beta chain was sequenced for a study of blood T cells in healthy people across ages. The study, taken as a whole, reports: The CMV status of each donor remained undetermined, and this could have confounded shifts in expanded clonotypes.

Alongside a J-beta primer mix, a sample-barcoded 5' primer served in a second PCR lasting roughly 7 to 11 cycles. One entry per CDR3 protein results from TCRdb running MiXCR on the 5' RACE reads. The data hold under 2 million distinct CDR3 sequences, with roughly 32% observed a single time. This CDR3 region has 16 residues. CDR1 KGHSH and CDR2 LQKENI come from the germline V gene. Deletions cut 4 bases from V and 1 base from J, with 16 bases between. As to this clonotype: Antigen: not known.

Each donor had ten milliliters of peripheral blood drawn. The sample taken for sequencing was blood. This clonotype originated in a woman aged 25 to 39 in good health. V and J are TRBV18 and TRBJ1-2; tentative D call: TRBD1 (5 bases). DNA for the CDR3: TGTGCCAGCTCACTTTCCGACAGAACAATTAACTATGGCTACACCTTC. It translates to CASSLSDRTINYGYTF.